This paragraph covers one T cell receptor (beta chain) sequence. Some clones are missing from TCRdb's copy, which holds only in-frame ones; the method was immunoSEQ multiplex PCR. The repertoire holds 46,000 or so clones, with about 93% as singletons. V shed 4 bases and J shed 8 bases, with 12 bases lying between them. In germline, CDR1 is LGHDT, CDR2 YNNKEL (reference sequence). The CDR3 runs 14 residues. This entry is derived from a study of control samples from healthy donors and cancer patients. The chain couples TRBV3-1 (or the pseudogene TRBV3-2) to TRBJ1-6, with D tentatively TRBD1 (5 bases). Sequencing input: PBMCs. This receptor was identified in a woman aged 50 to 60 with head and neck cancer. CDR3: CASSPRGIYSPLHF. CDR3 in DNA: TGTGCCAGCAGCCCTCGGGGGATTTATTCACCCCTCCACTTT.